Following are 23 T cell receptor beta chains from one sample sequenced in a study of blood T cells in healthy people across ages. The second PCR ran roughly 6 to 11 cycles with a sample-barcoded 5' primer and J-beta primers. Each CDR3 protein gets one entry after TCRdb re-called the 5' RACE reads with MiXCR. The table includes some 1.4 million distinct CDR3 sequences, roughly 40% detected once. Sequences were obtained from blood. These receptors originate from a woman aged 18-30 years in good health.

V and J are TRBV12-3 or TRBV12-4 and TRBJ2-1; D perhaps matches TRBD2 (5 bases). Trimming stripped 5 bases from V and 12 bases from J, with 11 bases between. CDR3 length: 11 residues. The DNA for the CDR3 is TGTGCCAGCAGTCATCGGGGTTGGCAGTTCTTC. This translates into CASSHRGWQFF.

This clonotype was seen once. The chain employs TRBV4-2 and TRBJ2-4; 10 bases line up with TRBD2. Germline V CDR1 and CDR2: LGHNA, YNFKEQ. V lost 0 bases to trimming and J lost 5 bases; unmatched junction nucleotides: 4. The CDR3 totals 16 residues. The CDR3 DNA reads TGTGCCAGCAGCCAAGATACTACTAGCGGGGAAAACATTCAGTACTTC. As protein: CASSQDTTSGENIQYF.

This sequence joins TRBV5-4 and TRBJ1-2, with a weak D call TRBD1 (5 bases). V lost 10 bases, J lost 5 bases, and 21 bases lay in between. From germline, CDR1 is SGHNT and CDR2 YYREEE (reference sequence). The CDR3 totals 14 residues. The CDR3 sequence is CASYSGGVVYGYTF. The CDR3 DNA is TGTGCCTCCTACTCGGGGGGTGTCGTTTATGGCTACACCTTC.

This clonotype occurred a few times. Here the CDR3 DNA reads TGCGCCAGCAGCCAAGATCTGGCACCCACTGAAGCTTTCTTT. Translated, it gives CASSQDLAPTEAFF. This chain links TRBV4-1 with TRBJ1-1; D is ambiguous. The CDR3 sequence is 14 residues long. Trimming removed 0 bases from V and 4 bases from J, with 9 bases in between. Germline CDR1 is MGHRA and CDR2 is YSYEKL.

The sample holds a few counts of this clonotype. The CDR3 bases are TGTGCCAGCGGTCAAGCGGGGTTTGCTGAAGAGACCCAGTACTTC. It encodes CASGQAGFAEETQYF. The chain recombines TRBV2 with TRBJ2-5, with TRBD2 matching 7 bases. CDR1 and CDR2 (germline): SNHLY, FYNNEI. The V gene end was trimmed by 8 bases and the J gene end by 3 bases; junction bases not matched to a gene: 12. The CDR3 totals 15 residues.

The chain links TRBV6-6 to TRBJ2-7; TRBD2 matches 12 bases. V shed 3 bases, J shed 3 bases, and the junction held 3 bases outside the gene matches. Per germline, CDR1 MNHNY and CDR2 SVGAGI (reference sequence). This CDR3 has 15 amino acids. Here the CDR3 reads CASSYVTSGSYEQYF. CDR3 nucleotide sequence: TGTGCCAGCAGTTATGTGACTAGCGGGAGCTACGAGCAGTACTTC.

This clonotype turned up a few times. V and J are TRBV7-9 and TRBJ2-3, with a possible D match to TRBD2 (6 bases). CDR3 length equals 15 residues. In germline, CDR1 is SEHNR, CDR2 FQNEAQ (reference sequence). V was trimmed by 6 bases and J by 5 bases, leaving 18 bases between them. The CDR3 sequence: CASSTGTGNRDTQYF. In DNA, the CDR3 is TGTGCCAGCAGTACCGGGACTGGCAACAGAGATACGCAGTATTTT.

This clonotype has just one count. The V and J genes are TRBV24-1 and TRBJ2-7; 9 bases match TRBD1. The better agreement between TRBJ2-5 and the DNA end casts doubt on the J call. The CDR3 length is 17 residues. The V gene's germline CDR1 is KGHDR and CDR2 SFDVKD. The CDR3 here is CATSSGGGQGTQETQYF. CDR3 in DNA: TGTGCCACCAGTTCGGGTGGGGGACAGGGCACACAAGAGACCCAGTACTTC.

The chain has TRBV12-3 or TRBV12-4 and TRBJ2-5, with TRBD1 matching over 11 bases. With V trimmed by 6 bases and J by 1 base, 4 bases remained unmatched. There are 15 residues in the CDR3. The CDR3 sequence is CASRIGTGGQETQYF. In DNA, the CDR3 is TGTGCCAGCAGAATAGGGACAGGGGGCCAAGAGACCCAGTACTTC.

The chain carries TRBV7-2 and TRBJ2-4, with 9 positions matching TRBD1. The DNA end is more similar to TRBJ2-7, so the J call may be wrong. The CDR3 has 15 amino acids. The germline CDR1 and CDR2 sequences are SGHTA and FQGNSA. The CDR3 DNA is TGTGCCAGCAGCTTAGCTACGGGACAGGGTCTCGAGCAGTACTTC. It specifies CASSLATGQGLEQYF.

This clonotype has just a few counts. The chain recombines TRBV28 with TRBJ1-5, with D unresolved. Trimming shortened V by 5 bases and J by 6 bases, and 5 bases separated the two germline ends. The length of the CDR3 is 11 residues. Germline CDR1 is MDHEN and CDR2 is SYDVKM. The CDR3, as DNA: TGTGCCAGCAGTCTAAGTCAGCCCCAGCATTTT. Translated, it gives CASSLSQPQHF.

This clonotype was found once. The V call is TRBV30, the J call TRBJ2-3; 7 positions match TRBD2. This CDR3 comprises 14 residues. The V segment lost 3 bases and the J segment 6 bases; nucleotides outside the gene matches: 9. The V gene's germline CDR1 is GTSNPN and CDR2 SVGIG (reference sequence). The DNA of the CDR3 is TGTGCCTGGAGCCCGGGACGGGAGGTGGATACGCAGTATTTT. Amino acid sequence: CAWSPGREVDTQYF.

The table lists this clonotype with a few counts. The CDR3 loop reads CASSLSEVGEYEETQYF. The CDR3 DNA follows: TGTGCCAGCAGCTTAAGCGAGGTGGGGGAGTATGAGGAGACCCAGTACTTC. This rearrangement joins TRBV7-9 to TRBJ2-5, with D tentatively TRBD1 or TRBD2 (5 bases each). The V end was cut by 2 bases, the J end by 5 bases, with 21 bases between. CDR3 length: 17 amino acids. The germline gives CDR1 SEHNR, CDR2 FQNEAQ (reference sequence).

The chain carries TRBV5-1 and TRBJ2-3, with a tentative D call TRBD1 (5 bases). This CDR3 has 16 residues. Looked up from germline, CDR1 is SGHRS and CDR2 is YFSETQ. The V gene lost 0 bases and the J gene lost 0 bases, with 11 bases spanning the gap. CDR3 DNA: TGCGCCAGCAGCTTGGGACAGCAAACTAGCACAGATACGCAGTATTTT. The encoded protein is CASSLGQQTSTDTQYF.

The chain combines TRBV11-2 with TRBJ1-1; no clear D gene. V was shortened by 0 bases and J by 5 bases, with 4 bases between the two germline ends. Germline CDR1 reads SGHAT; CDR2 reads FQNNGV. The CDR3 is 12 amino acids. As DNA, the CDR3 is TGTGCCAGCAGCTTAGACCCAACTGAAGCTTTCTTT. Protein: CASSLDPTEAFF.

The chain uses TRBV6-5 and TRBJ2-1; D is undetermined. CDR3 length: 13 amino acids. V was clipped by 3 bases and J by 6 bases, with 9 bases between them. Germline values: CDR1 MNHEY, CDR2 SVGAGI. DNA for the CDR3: TGTGCCAGCAGTTATCCGCCACCCAATGAGCAGTTCTTC. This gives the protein CASSYPPPNEQFF.

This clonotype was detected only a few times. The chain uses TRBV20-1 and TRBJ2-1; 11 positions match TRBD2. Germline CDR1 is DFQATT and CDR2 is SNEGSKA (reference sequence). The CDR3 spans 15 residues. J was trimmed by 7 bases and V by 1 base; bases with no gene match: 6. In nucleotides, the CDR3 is TGCAGTGCTAGAGCTCTAGCGGGAGGATTAAATGAGCAGTTCTTC. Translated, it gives CSARALAGGLNEQFF.

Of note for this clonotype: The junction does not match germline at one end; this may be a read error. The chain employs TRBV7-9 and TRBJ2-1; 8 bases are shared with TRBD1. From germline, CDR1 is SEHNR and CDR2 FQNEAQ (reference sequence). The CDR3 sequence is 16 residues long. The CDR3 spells CASSLAAGGSCNEQFF. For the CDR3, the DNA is TGTGCCAGCAGCTTAGCGGCAGGGGGCTCCTGCAATGAGCAGTTCTTC.

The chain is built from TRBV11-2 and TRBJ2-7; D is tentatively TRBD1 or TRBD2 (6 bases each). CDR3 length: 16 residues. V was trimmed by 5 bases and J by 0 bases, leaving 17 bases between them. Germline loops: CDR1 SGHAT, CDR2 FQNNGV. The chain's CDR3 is CASSRGYGGGSYEQYF. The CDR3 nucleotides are TGTGCCAGCAGCAGGGGGTACGGGGGAGGCTCCTACGAGCAGTACTTC.

CDR3 in DNA: TGTGCCAGCACCGTTGGGGGTACTGGGGCACCCCTCCACTTT. Encoded protein: CASTVGGTGAPLHF. The chain employs TRBV27 and TRBJ1-6, with D possibly TRBD1 on 5 matching bases. Trimming stripped 7 bases from V and 11 bases from J, with 18 bases between. The CDR3 sequence is 14 residues long. Germline assignment: CDR1 MNHEY and CDR2 SMNVEV (reference sequence).

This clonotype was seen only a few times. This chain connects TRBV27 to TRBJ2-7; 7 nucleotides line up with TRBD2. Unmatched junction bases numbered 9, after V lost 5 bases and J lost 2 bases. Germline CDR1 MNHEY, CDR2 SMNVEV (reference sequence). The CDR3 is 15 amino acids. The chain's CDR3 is CASSPRAGAPYEQYF. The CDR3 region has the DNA TGTGCCAGCAGTCCCCGGGCGGGAGCCCCCTACGAGCAGTACTTC.

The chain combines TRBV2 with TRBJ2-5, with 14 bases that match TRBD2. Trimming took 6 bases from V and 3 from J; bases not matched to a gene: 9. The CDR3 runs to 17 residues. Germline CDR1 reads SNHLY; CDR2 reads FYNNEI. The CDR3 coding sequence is TGTGCCAGCAGCACGGGGACTAGCGGGGGTTACAAAGAGACCCAGTACTTC. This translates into CASSTGTSGGYKETQYF.

The CDR3 DNA follows: TGTGCCAGCTCCCGCGCGGGGATTACCTACAATGAGCAGTTCTTC. This gives the protein CASSRAGITYNEQFF. The chain has TRBV7-6 and TRBJ2-1, with D tentatively TRBD2 (6 bases). Germline CDR1 reads SGHVS; CDR2 reads FNYEAQ. Trimming removed 8 bases at V and 2 bases at J, with 16 bases between. This CDR3 comprises 15 residues.